This T cell receptor beta chain comes out of a study of monozygotic twins with inflammatory bowel disease (dated by TCRdb to the late 2010s). Notes on the research overall: In total, about 28 monozygotic twin pairs made up the full study: 19 Danish pairs, all IBD-discordant, plus nine German pairs, of which four were IBD-concordant and five were IBD-discordant. Each individual had, on average, about 151 000 unique TCRalpha sequences and 181 000 unique TCRbeta sequences available for analysis. Disease-associated traits were sought mainly through comparisons between IBD patients and their genetically identical healthy co-twins within discordant pairs.

An approximately 2.5 ml peripheral blood sample was drawn into PAXgene tubes per donor and stored at -80°C. Without T cell sorting, total RNA was isolated from whole blood using the PAXgene blood miRNA kit on an automated QIAcube. Peripheral blood from monozygotic twin pairs who were concordant or discordant for inflammatory bowel disease underwent deep TCRalpha and TCRbeta repertoire profiling using unique molecular barcoding. Smoking habits were recorded for all twin pairs, and each individual was classified as a current, former or never smoker. The library was built by means of 5' RACE. Each TCR library was prepared from 3,500 to 4,500 ng of total RNA. For each sample, cDNA synthesis was carried out in eight separate reactions using SMARTScribe reverse transcriptase. During cDNA synthesis, template switching introduced unique molecular identifiers that contained a 6-nucleotide sample barcode. Amplification of TCRalpha and TCRbeta cDNA involved two nested PCRs of 16 and 9 cycles, and each PCR was followed by bead purification. Before amplification, the cDNA was both treated with uracil DNA-glycosylase and purified with the QIAquick PCR purification kit. The second PCR added Illumina TruSeq-compatible adapters along with sample-specific barcodes. TapeStation and Qubit were used to check library quality and concentration, and about 5 ng of each library was pooled. Sequencing of pooled libraries was carried out on an Illumina HiSeq2500 single-index Rapid Run using 2 x 100 bp reads and custom sequencing primers. Concerning the study's data processing: PCR and sequencing errors were corrected by UMI-based consensus assembly using MiGEC version 1.2.6. MiXCR version 2.1.1 was used for V(D)J alignment, clonotype assembly and CDR3 extraction. To normalise gene usage, clonotype sharing and MAIT/NKT TCR abundance, the analysis used the top 1000, 10 000 and 20 000 clonotypes per sample. After downsampling to 27 000 UMIs, diversity was calculated as the inverse Simpson index using the vegan R package. Statistical testing used paired Mann-Whitney U tests on the discordant twin pairs and applied Benjamini-Hochberg correction for multiple testing. TCRdb reprocessed the reads and assigns one entry to each CDR3 protein sequence, leaving out DNA. TCRdb's processing, not the study's, gives the V and J calls here. The sample's clone listing holds 110,000 to 150,000 distinct CDR3 sequences. The ten largest clones represent 1% to 1.5% of the sample.

Concerning this clonotype itself: There is no known antigen for this receptor.

From the germline V gene, CDR1 is SGHDT and CDR2 is YYEEEE. Including the terminal cysteine and phenylalanine, the CDR3 comprises 16 residues. DNA is not on record. General findings and caveats noted by the study authors: No single strong signal or clonotype linked to IBD turned up in the results, so the idea that one exists was not supported. The analysis was unable to tell apart different T cell subtypes. Repertoire similarity did not differ between concordant and discordant twins, which could be due to limited statistical power. TCRbeta repertoire diversity, by inverse Simpson index, was decreased in IBD patients compared with their healthy co-twins. IBD patients shared fewer clonotypes with other individuals than healthy twins did, most markedly in patients showing signs of disease activity. Because patients received different immunosuppressive treatments, the repertoires may have picked up extra background noise and variability between individuals.

Material: blood. The clonotype comes from a human donor with ulcerative colitis or Crohn's disease, or a healthy co-twin of an affected twin (not recorded which). The chain couples TRBV5-6 to TRBJ2-7; absent DNA, TCRdb's TRBD1 call cannot be checked. The CDR3 region reads CASSLVPGPIFYEQYF.